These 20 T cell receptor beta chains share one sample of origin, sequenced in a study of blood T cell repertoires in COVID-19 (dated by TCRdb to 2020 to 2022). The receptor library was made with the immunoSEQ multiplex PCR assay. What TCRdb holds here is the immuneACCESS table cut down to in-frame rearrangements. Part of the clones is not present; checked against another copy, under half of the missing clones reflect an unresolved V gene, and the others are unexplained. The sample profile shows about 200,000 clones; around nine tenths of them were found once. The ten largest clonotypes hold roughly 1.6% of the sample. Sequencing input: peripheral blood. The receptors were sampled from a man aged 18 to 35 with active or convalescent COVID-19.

The chain's CDR3 is CASSKTEDEQFF. The CDR3 DNA reads TGTGCCAGCAGTAAGACAGAAGATGAGCAGTTCTTC. The V and J genes are TRBV6-2 or TRBV6-3 and TRBJ2-1; possible D gene TRBD1, 5 bases. The V end lost 5 bases, the J end lost 8 bases, and 10 bases lay between the germline ends. CDR1 is MNHEY and CDR2 is SVGEGT in the germline V gene. The CDR3 loop spans 12 amino acids.

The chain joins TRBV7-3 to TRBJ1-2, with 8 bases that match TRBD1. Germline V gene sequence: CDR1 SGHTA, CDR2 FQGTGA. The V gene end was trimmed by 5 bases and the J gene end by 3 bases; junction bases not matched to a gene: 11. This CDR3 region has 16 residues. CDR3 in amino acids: CASSVTGGTRDYGYTF. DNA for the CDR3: TGTGCCAGCAGCGTTACAGGGGGAACACGCGACTATGGCTACACCTTC.

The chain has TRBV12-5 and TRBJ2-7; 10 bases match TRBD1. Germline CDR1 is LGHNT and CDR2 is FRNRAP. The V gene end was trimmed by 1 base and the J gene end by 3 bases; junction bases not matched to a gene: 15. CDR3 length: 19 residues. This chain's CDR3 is CASGLARGKGTGDLYEQYF. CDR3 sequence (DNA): TGTGCTAGTGGTTTGGCTCGGGGAAAGGGGACAGGGGACCTCTACGAGCAGTACTTC.

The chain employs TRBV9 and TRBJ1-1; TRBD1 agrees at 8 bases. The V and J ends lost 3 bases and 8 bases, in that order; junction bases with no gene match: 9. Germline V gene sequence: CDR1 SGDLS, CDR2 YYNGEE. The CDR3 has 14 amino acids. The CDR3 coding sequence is TGTGCCAGCAGCGCTCGGGACAGGTCTCCCGAAGCTTTCTTT. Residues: CASSARDRSPEAFF.

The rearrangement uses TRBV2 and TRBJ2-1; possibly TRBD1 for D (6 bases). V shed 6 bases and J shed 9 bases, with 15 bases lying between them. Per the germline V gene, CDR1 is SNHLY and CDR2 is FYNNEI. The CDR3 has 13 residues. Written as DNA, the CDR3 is TGTGCCAGCAGGAACGACAGGTTGGGTGAGCAGTTCTTC. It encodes CASRNDRLGEQFF.

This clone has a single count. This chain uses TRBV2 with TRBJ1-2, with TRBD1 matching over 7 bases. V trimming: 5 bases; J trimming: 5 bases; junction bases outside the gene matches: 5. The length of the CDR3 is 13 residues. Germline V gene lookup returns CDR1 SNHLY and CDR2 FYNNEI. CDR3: CASSLDRRYGYTF. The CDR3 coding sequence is TGTGCCAGCAGTTTGGACAGGAGGTATGGCTACACCTTC.

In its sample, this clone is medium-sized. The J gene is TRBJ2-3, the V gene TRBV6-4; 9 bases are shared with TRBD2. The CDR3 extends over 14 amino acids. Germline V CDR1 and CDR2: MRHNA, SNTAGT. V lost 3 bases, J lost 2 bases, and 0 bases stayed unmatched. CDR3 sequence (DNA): TGTGCCAGCAGTGAGGGACTAGCCACAGATACGCAGTATTTT. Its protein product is CASSEGLATDTQYF.

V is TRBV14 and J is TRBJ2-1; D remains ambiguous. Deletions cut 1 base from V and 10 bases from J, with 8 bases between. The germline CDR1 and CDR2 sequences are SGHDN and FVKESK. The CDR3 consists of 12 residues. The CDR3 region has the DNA TGTGCCAGCAGCCAAGTTGGTAGCGAGCAGTTCTTC. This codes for CASSQVGSEQFF.

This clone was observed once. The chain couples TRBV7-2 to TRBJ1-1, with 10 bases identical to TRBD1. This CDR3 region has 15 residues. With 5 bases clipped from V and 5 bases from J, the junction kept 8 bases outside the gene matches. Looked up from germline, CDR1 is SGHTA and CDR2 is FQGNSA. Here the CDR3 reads CASSPRTGGGTEAFF. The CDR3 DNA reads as TGTGCCAGCAGCCCAAGGACAGGGGGAGGTACTGAAGCTTTCTTT.

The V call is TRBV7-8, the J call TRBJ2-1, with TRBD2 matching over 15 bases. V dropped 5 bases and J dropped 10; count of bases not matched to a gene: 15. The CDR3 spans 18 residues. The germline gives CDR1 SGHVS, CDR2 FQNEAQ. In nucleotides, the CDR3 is TGTGCCAGCAGCCCGAGGACTAGCGGGGGGGCCGTTTTGATAGAGCAGTTCTTC. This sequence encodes CASSPRTSGGAVLIEQFF.

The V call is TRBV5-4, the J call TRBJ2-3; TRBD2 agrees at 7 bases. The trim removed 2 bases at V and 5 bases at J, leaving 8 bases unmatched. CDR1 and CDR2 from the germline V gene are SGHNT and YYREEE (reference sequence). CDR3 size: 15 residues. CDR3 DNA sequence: TGTGCCAGCAGCTTTCAGCGGGGAGCGATAGATACGCAGTATTTT. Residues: CASSFQRGAIDTQYF.

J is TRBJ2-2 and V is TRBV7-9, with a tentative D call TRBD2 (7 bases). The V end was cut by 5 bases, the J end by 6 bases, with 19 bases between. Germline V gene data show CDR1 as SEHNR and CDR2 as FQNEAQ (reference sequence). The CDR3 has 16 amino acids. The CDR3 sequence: CASSSRWGGQAGELFF. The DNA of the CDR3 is TGTGCCAGCAGCAGCCGATGGGGGGGCCAAGCCGGGGAGCTGTTTTTT.

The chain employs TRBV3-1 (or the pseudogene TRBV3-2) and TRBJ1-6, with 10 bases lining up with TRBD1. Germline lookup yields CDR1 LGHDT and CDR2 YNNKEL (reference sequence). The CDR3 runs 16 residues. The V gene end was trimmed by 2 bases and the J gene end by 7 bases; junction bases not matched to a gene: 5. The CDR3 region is CASSQSETGGNSPLHF. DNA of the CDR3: TGTGCCAGCAGCCAATCCGAGACAGGGGGCAATTCACCCCTCCACTTT.

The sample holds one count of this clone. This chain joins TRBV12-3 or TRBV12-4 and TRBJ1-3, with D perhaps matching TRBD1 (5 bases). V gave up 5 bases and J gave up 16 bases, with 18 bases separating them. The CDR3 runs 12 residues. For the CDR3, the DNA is TGTGCCAGCAGTACGGGACTCCCTAGTCCTTATTTT. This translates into CASSTGLPSPYF.

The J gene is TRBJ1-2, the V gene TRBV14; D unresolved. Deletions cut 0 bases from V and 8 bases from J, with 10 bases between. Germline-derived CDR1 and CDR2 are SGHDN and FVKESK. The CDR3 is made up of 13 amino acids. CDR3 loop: CASSQEVWRGYTF. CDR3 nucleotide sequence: TGTGCCAGCAGCCAAGAGGTTTGGAGAGGCTACACCTTC.

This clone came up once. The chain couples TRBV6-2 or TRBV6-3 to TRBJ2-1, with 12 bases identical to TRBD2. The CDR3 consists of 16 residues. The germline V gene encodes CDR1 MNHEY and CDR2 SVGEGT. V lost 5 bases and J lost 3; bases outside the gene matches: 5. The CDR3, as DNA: TGTGCCAGCAGTGACCCGGGACTAGCGGGCTACAATGAGCAGTTCTTC. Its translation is CASSDPGLAGYNEQFF.

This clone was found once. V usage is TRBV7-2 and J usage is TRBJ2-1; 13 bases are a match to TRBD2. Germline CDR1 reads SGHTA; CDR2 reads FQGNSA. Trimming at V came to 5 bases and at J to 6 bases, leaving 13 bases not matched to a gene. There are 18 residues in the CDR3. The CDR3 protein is CASSSRLAGGLGVNEQFF. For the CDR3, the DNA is TGTGCCAGCAGCAGCCGACTAGCGGGAGGACTAGGGGTCAATGAGCAGTTCTTC.

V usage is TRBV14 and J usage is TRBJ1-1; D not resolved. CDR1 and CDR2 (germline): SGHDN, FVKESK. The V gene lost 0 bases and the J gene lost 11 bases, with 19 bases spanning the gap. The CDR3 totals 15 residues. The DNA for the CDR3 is TGTGCCAGCAGCCAAGAGGAATGGCAGCGCCTGGAGGCTTTCTTT. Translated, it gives CASSQEEWQRLEAFF.

The CDR3 loop reads CASSRLAGVETQYF. The CDR3 DNA reads as TGTGCCAGCAGTAGACTAGCGGGCGTTGAGACCCAGTACTTC. This chain links TRBV6-5 with TRBJ2-5; TRBD2 matches at 10 bases. Germline trimming cut 5 bases from V and 5 bases from J; bases unmatched to any gene: 5. This CDR3 contains 14 residues. In germline, CDR1 is MNHEY, CDR2 SVGAGI.

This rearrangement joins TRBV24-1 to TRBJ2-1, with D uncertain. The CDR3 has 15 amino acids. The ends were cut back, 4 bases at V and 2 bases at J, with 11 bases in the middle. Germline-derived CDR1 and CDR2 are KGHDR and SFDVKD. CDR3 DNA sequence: TGTGCCACCAGTGACGAGGTACCCCCCTACAATGAGCAGTTCTTC. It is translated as CATSDEVPPYNEQFF.